The next 30 T cell receptor beta chains were all read from a single sample in a study of cytomegalovirus exposure and HLA in healthy donors. PCR used 60 Vbeta primers and 13 Jbeta primers. Generated by immunoSEQ multiplex PCR, the TCRdb table keeps only in-frame clones and is missing some. The sample includes hundreds of thousands of clones, 75% to 90% of them seen just once. The sequencing input was PBMCs. These receptor sequences come from a boy between 2 and 15 years old in good health and CMV-seronegative.

The chain uses TRBV11-2 and TRBJ1-1, with 7 bases lining up with TRBD1. Germline CDR1 reads SGHAT; CDR2 reads FQNNGV. This CDR3 is 15 amino acids long. Trimming at V came to 0 bases and at J to 7 bases, leaving 8 bases not matched to a gene. In DNA form, the CDR3 reads TGTGCCAGCAGCTTAGAGCGGGACAGCACCCGTGAAGCTTTCTTT. Translating it yields CASSLERDSTREAFF.

The chain carries TRBV19 and TRBJ2-1; D perhaps matches TRBD2 (5 bases). The CDR3 sequence is 15 residues long. V lost 4 bases, J lost 1 base, and 11 bases lay in between. Germline V gene sequence: CDR1 LNHDA, CDR2 SQIVND (reference sequence). CDR3 coding DNA: TGTGCCAGTAGTACTGGACTTAATTCCTACAATGAGCAGTTCTTC. Translating it yields CASSTGLNSYNEQFF.

The chain couples TRBV30 to TRBJ2-7; the D gene is possibly TRBD2 (5 bases). Germline lookup yields CDR1 GTSNPN and CDR2 SVGIG (reference sequence). V was pared by 8 bases and J by 2 bases, with 10 bases between. The CDR3 consists of 11 residues. As DNA, the CDR3 is TGTGCCGGCCGGGGTACCTACGAGCAGTACTTC. Its translation: CAGRGTYEQYF.

The chain is built from TRBV19 and TRBJ1-5; 7 bases are a match to TRBD1. This CDR3 is 18 amino acids long. Germline CDR1 is LNHDA and CDR2 is SQIVND (reference sequence). The V and J ends lost 3 bases and 4 bases, in that order; junction bases with no gene match: 15. CDR3 DNA: TGTGCCAGTAGTATCGTCCCGGGACAGATTTTCCTTAATCAGCCCCAGCATTTT. This translates into CASSIVPGQIFLNQPQHF.

This chain joins TRBV4-1 and TRBJ2-5, with 9 nucleotides matching TRBD1. The tail of the sequence fits TRBJ2-7 better, so the J call may be wrong. Germline lookup yields CDR1 MGHRA and CDR2 YSYEKL. This CDR3 comprises 14 residues. The CDR3 is CASSPTGGSYEQYF. The CDR3 nucleotides are TGCGCCAGCAGCCCGACAGGGGGCTCCTACGAGCAGTACTTC.

The chain joins TRBV19 to TRBJ1-5; D is ambiguous. Germline V gives CDR1 LNHDA, CDR2 SQIVND (reference sequence). V lost 3 bases and J lost 5, with 5 bases in between. The CDR3 runs 12 residues. CDR3 amino acids: CASSISDQPQHF. The CDR3 DNA sequence: TGTGCCAGTAGTATCAGTGATCAGCCCCAGCATTTT.

The V gene is TRBV18, the J gene TRBJ2-5; D is uncertain. TRBJ2-7 matches the DNA end more closely, so the J call is doubtful. The CDR3 spans 12 residues. Germline V lookup: CDR1 KGHSH, CDR2 LQKENI. The CDR3 is CASSPPGYEQYF. The CDR3 nucleotides read TGTGCCAGCTCACCACCCGGGTACGAGCAGTACTTC.

Here the CDR3 reads CASSPDGRDTQETQYF. The CDR3 nucleotides are TGCGCCAGCAGCCCCGACGGCCGGGACACCCAAGAGACCCAGTACTTC. The gene calls are TRBV5-1 and TRBJ2-5; tentative D call: TRBD1 (6 bases). Germline CDR1 SGHRS, CDR2 YFSETQ. V lost 4 bases to trimming and J lost 1 base, with 17 bases between them. The CDR3 has 16 amino acids.

This clone was seen only once. The chain couples TRBV4-1 to TRBJ2-1, with D possibly being TRBD2 (6 bases). CDR1 MGHRA and CDR2 YSYEKL come from the germline V gene. The CDR3 covers 15 residues. V lost 4 bases and J lost 8, with 18 bases in between. Here the CDR3 reads CASSLVKGRKDEQFF. The CDR3 DNA sequence: TGCGCCAGCAGCCTAGTTAAGGGGAGGAAGGATGAGCAGTTCTTC.

This chain joins TRBV5-5 and TRBJ2-7; 8 bases are a match to TRBD1. Trimming cost V 6 bases and J 1 base; bases outside gene matches: 6. The CDR3 extends over 14 amino acids. CDR1 and CDR2 from the germline V gene are SGHKS and YYEKEE (reference sequence). This CDR3 is CASNRDRSSYEQYF. DNA of the CDR3: TGTGCCAGCAACCGGGACAGGTCGTCCTACGAGCAGTACTTC.

This clone was counted between two and nine times. The J gene is TRBJ2-3, the V gene TRBV25-1; 10 nucleotides match TRBD1. Germline V gene sequence: CDR1 MGHDK, CDR2 SYGVNS. J was trimmed by 5 bases and V by 4 bases; bases with no gene match: 9. The length of the CDR3 is 16 residues. As DNA, the CDR3 is TGTGCCAGCAGTGGACGACAGGGGGCAGGGGAAGATACGCAGTATTTT. It yields the protein CASSGRQGAGEDTQYF.

V usage is TRBV6-5 and J usage is TRBJ1-1; D is ambiguous. The V gene's germline CDR1 is MNHEY and CDR2 SVGAGI. V was pared by 5 bases and J by 11 bases, with 18 bases between. The CDR3 has 13 amino acids. In DNA, the CDR3 is TGTGCCAGCAGTCCCGGGTCTCGGAGCCGGGCTTTCTTT. This translates into CASSPGSRSRAFF.

V gene TRBV5-6 combines with J gene TRBJ2-5; 10 bases line up with TRBD1. The last part of the DNA fits TRBJ2-7 better; the J call may be wrong. CDR1 and CDR2 from the germline V gene are SGHDT and YYEEEE. The length of the CDR3 is 14 residues. The CDR3 is CASSGQGEAYEQYF. DNA of the CDR3: TGTGCCAGCAGCGGACAGGGGGAAGCCTACGAGCAGTACTTC.

As DNA, the CDR3 is TGTGCCAGCAGTTTAGGAGGGCTCTATGGCTACACCTTC. Translation: CASSLGGLYGYTF. The rearrangement joins TRBV27 to TRBJ1-2; D is ambiguous. The CDR3 totals 13 residues. Trimming shortened V by 2 bases and J by 4 bases, and 8 bases separated the two germline ends. Germline-derived CDR1 and CDR2 are MNHEY and SMNVEV (reference sequence).

The chain joins TRBV9 to TRBJ1-2; 11 nucleotides match TRBD1. The germline V gene encodes CDR1 SGDLS and CDR2 YYNGEE. The V segment lost 4 bases and the J segment 7 bases; nucleotides outside the gene matches: 12. This CDR3 region has 16 residues. The CDR3 loop is CASSPQGTGGYGGYTF. CDR3 sequence (DNA): TGTGCCAGCAGCCCCCAGGGGACAGGGGGGTATGGTGGCTACACCTTC.

This clone was seen more than once but under ten times. The rearrangement uses TRBV30 and TRBJ2-7, with 10 bases aligning to TRBD1. The junction had 9 bases not matched to a gene; V was cut back by 5 bases and J by 5 bases. This CDR3 has 14 amino acids. From germline, CDR1 is GTSNPN and CDR2 SVGIG (reference sequence). CDR3 coding DNA: TGTGCCTGGCAAAGGACAGGGGGTTGGGACGAGCAGTACTTC. It is translated as CAWQRTGGWDEQYF.

The chain joins TRBV5-6 to TRBJ1-2, with 7 bases aligning to TRBD1. The V and J ends lost 4 bases and 3 bases, in that order; junction bases with no gene match: 9. The length of the CDR3 is 15 residues. Germline V gene sequence: CDR1 SGHDT, CDR2 YYEEEE. The CDR3 DNA sequence: TGTGCCAGCAGCCGTTACGCCGGGACAGACTATGGCTACACCTTC. Translating it yields CASSRYAGTDYGYTF. The variable domain in full, with the rest retrieved from reference TRBV5-6 and TRBJ1-2, is DAGVTQSPTHLIKTRGQQVTLRCSPKSGHDTVSWYQQALGQGPQFIFQYYEEEERQRGNFPDRFSGHQFPNYSSELNVNALLLGDSALYLCASSRYAGTDYGYTFGSGTRLTVV.

This chain joins TRBV2 and TRBJ1-1, with D maybe TRBD1 (5 bases). The CDR3 consists of 14 residues. The V gene lost 8 bases and the J gene lost 0 bases, with 13 bases spanning the gap. Per germline, CDR1 SNHLY and CDR2 FYNNEI. CDR3 sequence: CASLAGLMNTEAFF. CDR3 bases: TGTGCCAGCTTGGCGGGACTTATGAACACTGAAGCTTTCTTT.

The chain joins TRBV25-1 to TRBJ1-2, with D maybe TRBD1 (5 bases). The V gene's germline CDR1 is MGHDK and CDR2 SYGVNS. V was cut by 5 bases and J by 5 bases, with 27 bases left in between. The CDR3 spans 18 residues. This chain's CDR3 is CASSTQAVSAGRGYGYTF. The CDR3 region has the DNA TGTGCCAGCAGTACACAGGCTGTTTCGGCGGGACGAGGTTATGGCTACACCTTC.

This chain links TRBV6-5 with TRBJ1-2; D is unresolved. Trimming took off 3 bases at V and 0 bases at J, with 8 bases between the two ends. The CDR3 extends over 14 amino acids. Germline CDR1 and CDR2: MNHEY and SVGAGI. The CDR3 sequence is CASSYRSPNYGYTF. The CDR3 DNA follows: TGTGCCAGCAGTTATCGGTCCCCTAACTATGGCTACACCTTC.

V is TRBV25-1 and J is TRBJ1-5; D unclear. The CDR3 is 13 residues long. Germline lookup yields CDR1 MGHDK and CDR2 SYGVNS. V dropped 1 base and J dropped 9 bases, with 10 bases sitting between them. CDR3 nucleotide sequence: TGTGCCAGCAGTGAATCAGATCTCGCGCCCCAGCATTTT. It is translated as CASSESDLAPQHF.

The rearrangement uses TRBV19 and TRBJ2-1; 13 bases are shared with TRBD2. CDR1 is LNHDA and CDR2 is SQIVND in the germline V gene (reference sequence). V lost 6 bases, J lost 0 bases, and 8 bases stayed unmatched. The CDR3 has 18 residues. The CDR3 DNA reads TGTGCCAGTAGGTGGACTAGCGGGAGCCCGAGCTCCTACAATGAGCAGTTCTTC. It codes for CASRWTSGSPSSYNEQFF.

V gene TRBV19 combines with J gene TRBJ1-2; D unresolved. The germline CDR1 and CDR2 sequences are LNHDA and SQIVND (reference sequence). V lost 3 bases, J lost 5 bases, and 10 bases lay in between. This CDR3 is 13 amino acids long. The CDR3 sequence is CASSIGVLYGYTF. CDR3 coding DNA: TGTGCCAGTAGTATCGGGGTGTTGTATGGCTACACCTTC.

The chain employs TRBV7-9 and TRBJ1-1; D ambiguous. The CDR3 is made up of 11 amino acids. Germline V gene lookup returns CDR1 SEHNR and CDR2 FQNEAQ (reference sequence). V lost 5 bases, J lost 3 bases, and 4 bases lay in between. The CDR3 spells CASSADTEAFF. The DNA for the CDR3 is TGTGCCAGCAGCGCAGACACTGAAGCTTTCTTT.

J is TRBJ2-7 and V is TRBV5-4; D not certain. The ends were cut back, 4 bases at V and 1 base at J, with 12 bases in the middle. This CDR3 contains 14 residues. Germline V lookup: CDR1 SGHNT, CDR2 YYREEE (reference sequence). CDR3 sequence: CASSPSLGSYEQYF. CDR3 nucleotide sequence: TGTGCCAGCAGCCCGAGCCTAGGTTCCTACGAGCAGTACTTC.

The genes are TRBV5-1 and TRBJ2-2; 10 bases line up with TRBD1. From germline, CDR1 is SGHRS and CDR2 YFSETQ. Losses at the gene ends were 4 bases for V and 3 bases for J; bases not matched to a gene: 3. This CDR3 is 15 amino acids long. The CDR3 nucleotides read TGCGCCAGCAGCCCGGGGACAGGGGACACCGGGGAGCTGTTTTTT. Protein: CASSPGTGDTGELFF.

This clone was detected only a few times. The sample holds other DNA sequences that translate to the same CDR3. V usage is TRBV5-1 and J usage is TRBJ2-3; no definite D call. Trimming took 2 bases from V and 6 from J, leaving 4 bases between them. Germline values: CDR1 SGHRS, CDR2 YFSETQ. This CDR3 is built from 11 residues. In DNA form, the CDR3 reads TGCGCCAGCAGCTTTCGGGATACGCAGTATTTT. It encodes CASSFRDTQYF.

This rearrangement joins TRBV6-5 to TRBJ2-7; maybe TRBD2 (5 bases). V lost 5 bases to trimming and J lost 0 bases, with 11 bases between them. CDR1 is MNHEY and CDR2 is SVGAGI in the germline V gene. CDR3 length equals 14 residues. CDR3 nucleotide sequence: TGTGCCAGCAGTCGGACGGGGAGCTCCTACGAGCAGTACTTC. This codes for CASSRTGSSYEQYF.

This chain links TRBV25-1 with TRBJ2-7, with TRBD2 identical over 11 bases. This CDR3 region has 15 residues. The germline V gene encodes CDR1 MGHDK and CDR2 SYGVNS. V was clipped by 2 bases and J by 2 bases; unmatched bases: 2. CDR3 sequence (DNA): TGTGCCAGCAGTGAAGGTAGCGGGAGGGCCTACGAGCAGTACTTC. It specifies CASSEGSGRAYEQYF.

The rearrangement joins TRBV7-2 to TRBJ1-2; no clear D gene. CDR3 length equals 16 residues. CDR1 and CDR2 (germline): SGHTA, FQGNSA. V was clipped by 2 bases and J by 4 bases, with 17 bases between them. The CDR3 DNA reads TGTGCCAGCAGCTTACCTAGGCTGGTGGCCAGCTATGGCTACACCTTC. Amino acid sequence: CASSLPRLVASYGYTF.